The next 9 T cell receptor beta chains were all read from a single sample in a study of cytomegalovirus exposure and HLA in healthy donors (dated by TCRdb to the late 2010s). Libraries came from the immunoSEQ multiplex PCR assay. TCRdb limited this immuneACCESS table to in-frame rearrangements with V and J called. A share of clones is missing; checked studies link under half to unresolved V genes, and the rest is unexplained. The table for this sample lists around 160,000 clones; 88% of them were counted only once. The leading ten clones occupy 2.5% to 3% of the sample. The sequencing input was PBMCs. Source of these receptors: a man younger than 35 in good health and CMV-seronegative.

The J gene is TRBJ2-1, the V gene TRBV29-1; tentative D call: TRBD2 (6 bases). This CDR3 contains 16 residues. V dropped 7 bases and J dropped 2 bases, with 21 bases sitting between them. CDR1 is SQVTM and CDR2 is ANQGSEA in the germline V gene. CDR3 amino acids: CSASWGGASTYNEQFF. CDR3 DNA sequence: TGCAGCGCATCCTGGGGCGGGGCCTCCACCTACAATGAGCAGTTCTTC.

V is TRBV28 and J is TRBJ2-2; the D gene is possibly TRBD2 (5 bases). CDR3 length: 15 residues. V was trimmed by 8 bases and J by 2 bases, leaving 15 bases between them. CDR1 and CDR2 (germline): MDHEN, SYDVKM. The CDR3 spells CASGIRELNTGELFF. The CDR3, as DNA: TGTGCCAGCGGAATCCGGGAACTAAACACCGGGGAGCTGTTTTTT.

The chain carries TRBV19 and TRBJ2-7, with 7 bases aligning to TRBD1. The CDR3 length is 14 residues. Trimming cost V 4 bases and J 5 bases; bases outside gene matches: 8. The V gene's germline CDR1 is LNHDA and CDR2 SQIVND (reference sequence). DNA for the CDR3: TGTGCCAGTAGTAATCTACAGGGGCAGGACGAGCAGTACTTC. The encoded protein is CASSNLQGQDEQYF. Based on the CDR3 plus reference TRBV19 and TRBJ2-7, the full variable domain is DGGITQSPKYLFRKEGQNVTLSCEQNLNHDAMYWYRQDPGQGLRLIYYSQIVNDFQKGDIAEGYSVSREKKESFPLTVTSAQKNPTAFYLCASSNLQGQDEQYFGPGTRLTVT.

This clone was seen a single time. The chain links TRBV6-5 to TRBJ1-2; TRBD1 might be the D (5 bases). The ends were cut back, 0 bases at V and 6 bases at J, with 5 bases in the middle. Germline values: CDR1 MNHEY, CDR2 SVGAGI. The CDR3 is made up of 12 amino acids. CDR3 residues: CASSYSGDGYTF. In DNA, the CDR3 is TGTGCCAGCAGTTACTCAGGGGATGGCTACACCTTC.

This clone was seen a single time. This chain connects TRBV10-2 to TRBJ1-4; TRBD1 aligns across 8 bases. Germline-derived CDR1 and CDR2 are WSHSY and SAAADI. CDR3 size: 15 residues. J lost 8 bases, V lost 3 bases, and 8 bases had no gene match. The CDR3 region is CASSDQDRVGEKLFF. In DNA, the CDR3 is TGCGCCAGCAGTGATCAGGACAGGGTTGGAGAAAAACTGTTTTTT.

The J gene is TRBJ2-5, the V gene TRBV6-5; D remains unclear. Trimming removed 7 bases at V and 1 base at J, with 10 bases between. CDR1 MNHEY and CDR2 SVGAGI come from the germline V gene. This CDR3 comprises 13 residues. CDR3 DNA: TGTGCCAGCACCTCGAGGCCCCAAGAGACCCAGTACTTC. It yields the protein CASTSRPQETQYF.

V is TRBV4-2 and J is TRBJ2-2; D not certain. With 0 bases removed from V and 2 bases from J, the gap between germline ends came to 13 bases. The CDR3 sequence is 17 residues long. Germline assignment: CDR1 LGHNA and CDR2 YNFKEQ. The CDR3 coding sequence is TGTGCCAGCAGCCAAGAGGAGTCAATACTAAACACCGGGGAGCTGTTTTTT. This sequence encodes CASSQEESILNTGELFF.

The chain has TRBV10-3 and TRBJ1-2, with unresolved D. Trimming took off 3 bases at V and 7 bases at J, with 9 bases between the two ends. This CDR3 contains 12 residues. Looked up from germline, CDR1 is ENHRY and CDR2 is SYGVKD. In DNA form, the CDR3 reads TGTGCCATCAGTGACTCCCTTGTTGGCTACACCTTC. Protein product: CAISDSLVGYTF.

This chain uses TRBV6-5 with TRBJ1-2, with D tentatively TRBD1 (5 bases). Trimming pared 0 bases from V and 4 bases from J, leaving 12 bases between. The CDR3 totals 15 residues. Germline V CDR1 and CDR2: MNHEY, SVGAGI. The CDR3 here is CASSYSTGGLYGYTF. The CDR3 DNA is TGTGCCAGCAGTTACTCAACGGGGGGTCTCTATGGCTACACCTTC.